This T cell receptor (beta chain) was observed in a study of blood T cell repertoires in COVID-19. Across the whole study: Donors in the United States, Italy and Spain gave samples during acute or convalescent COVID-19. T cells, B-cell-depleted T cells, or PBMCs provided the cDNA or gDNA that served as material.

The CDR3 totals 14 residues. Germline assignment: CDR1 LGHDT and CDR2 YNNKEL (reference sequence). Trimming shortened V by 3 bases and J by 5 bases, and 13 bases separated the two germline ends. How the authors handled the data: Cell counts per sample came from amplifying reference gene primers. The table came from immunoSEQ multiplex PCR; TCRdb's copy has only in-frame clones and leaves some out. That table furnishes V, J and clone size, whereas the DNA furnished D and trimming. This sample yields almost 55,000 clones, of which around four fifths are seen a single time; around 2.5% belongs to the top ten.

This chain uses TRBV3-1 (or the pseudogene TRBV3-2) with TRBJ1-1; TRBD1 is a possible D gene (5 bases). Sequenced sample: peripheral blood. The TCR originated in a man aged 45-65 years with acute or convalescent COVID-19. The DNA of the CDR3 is TGTGCCAGCAGCCAGCTTGGGGCGCGTACTGAAGCTTTCTTT. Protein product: CASSQLGARTEAFF.